Listed below are T cell receptor beta chains from one sample, sequenced in a study of control samples from healthy donors and cancer patients. Produced via immunoSEQ multiplex PCR; TCRdb's table is partial and in-frame only. The data show tens of thousands of clones, with 88% seen just once and 14% held by the top ten. Source material: blood. These receptors originate from a woman in her sixties or seventies in good health. Both conserved end residues are part of each CDR3. A D gene is named only where the DNA matches it firmly. Only part of the rows carry a size: once, few, many, or a class if the clone is expanded.

J gene | V gene | D gene | clone size | CDR3 DNA | CDR3 protein
TRBJ2-7 | TRBV5-4 | TRBD2 | NA | TGTGCCACCCCTCGGACTAGCGGGAGGTCCTCCTACGAGCAGTACTTC | CATPRTSGRSSYEQYF
TRBJ1-1 | TRBV7-9 | NA | NA | TGTGCCAGCAGCTCCACCTCAGGGAGCACTGAAGCTTTCTTT | CASSSTSGSTEAFF
TRBJ1-6 | TRBV6-5 | TRBD1 | NA | TGTGCCAGCAGTTTCACCGGGACAGGGGGAAATTCACCCCTCCACTTT | CASSFTGTGGNSPLHF
TRBJ1-1 | TRBV28 | TRBD1 | NA | TGTGCCAGTCTAAGGCGGACAGGGTTCGAGTCGGCTTTCTTT | CASLRRTGFESAFF
TRBJ2-1 | TRBV12-5 | TRBD1 | NA | TGTGCTACTCGACGCCGGGACAGAAGGAGTGAGCAGTTCTTC | CATRRRDRRSEQFF
TRBJ2-7 | TRBV10-1 | NA | NA | TGCGCCAGCAGTGACGGCTACGAGCAGTACTTC | CASSDGYEQYF
TRBJ2-2 | TRBV6-2/TRBV6-3 | TRBD2 | NA | TGTGCCAGCAGTTACCTAGCGGGAGGTTCGAACACCGGGGAGCTGTTTTTT | CASSYLAGGSNTGELFF
TRBJ1-1 | TRBV10-3 | NA | NA | TGTGCCATCAGTGAGCCCCTCGGGACTCCGGGGGGGACTGAAGCTTTCTTT | CAISEPLGTPGGTEAFF
TRBJ2-2 | TRBV5-4 | TRBD1 | NA | TGTGCCAGCAGCACAATGACAGGGCGGAACACCGGGGAGCTGTTTTTT | CASSTMTGRNTGELFF
TRBJ2-7 | TRBV30 | NA | few | TGTGCCTGGGCCCAGACAACCCTCGAGCAGTACTTC | CAWAQTTLEQYF
TRBJ2-5 | TRBV7-9 | NA | NA | TGTGCCAGCAGCCCTCAGCTGGCCCAGTACTTC | CASSPQLAQYF
TRBJ2-2 | TRBV6-6 | NA | NA | TGTGCCAGCAGTTACCATCGGGGAACAACCGGGGAGCTGTTTTTT | CASSYHRGTTGELFF
TRBJ2-7 | TRBV3-1/TRBV3-2 | TRBD1 | NA | TGTGCCAGCAGCCAAGAAAGACAGGGGCTCCCCTACGAGCAGTACTTC | CASSQERQGLPYEQYF
TRBJ1-5 | TRBV6-5 | NA | few | TGTGCCAGCAGTTCAAACGAGGGTAATCAGCCCCAGCATTTT | CASSSNEGNQPQHF
TRBJ2-1 | TRBV5-8 | TRBD1 | NA | TGTGCCAGCAGCTCCACCGGGACAGGGTCTGAGCAGTTCTTC | CASSSTGTGSEQFF
TRBJ1-3 | TRBV6-5 | NA | NA | TGTGCCAGCAAACCCCCAGGGCTCTCTGGAAACACCATATATTTT | CASKPPGLSGNTIYF
TRBJ1-4 | TRBV11-2 | TRBD1 | NA | TGTGCCAGCAGTCCGGGACAGCCGAATGAAAAACTGTTTTTT | CASSPGQPNEKLFF
TRBJ1-1 | TRBV10-3 | NA | NA | TGTGCCATCACCTCAGCAGAGAACACTGAAGCTTTCTTT | CAITSAENTEAFF
TRBJ1-1 | TRBV12-3/TRBV12-4 | NA | NA | TGTGCCAGCAGTTTCTCCGGCGGCACTGAAGCTTTCTTT | CASSFSGGTEAFF
TRBJ1-2 | TRBV5-4 | NA | NA | TGTGCCAGCAGCTTTCAGGGTGGGCATGGCTACACCTTC | CASSFQGGHGYTF
TRBJ2-3 | TRBV18 | TRBD1 | NA | TGTGCCAGCTCGGGACAGGGTACGAGCACAGATACGCAGTATTTT | CASSGQGTSTDTQYF
TRBJ1-3 | TRBV5-5 | NA | NA | TGTGCCAGCAGCGCTAGGACGGCGCACTCTGGAAACATCATATATTTT | CASSARTAHSGNIIYF
TRBJ2-1 | TRBV27 | NA | NA | TGTGCCAGCAGCCCCAGCCGGGACCGTGGGACCTACAATGAGCAGTTCTTC | CASSPSRDRGTYNEQFF
TRBJ2-2 | TRBV13 | TRBD1 | NA | TGTGCCAGCAGCTTATCGTCCCGAGGGACAGGGGTGACCGGGGAGCTGTTTTTT | CASSLSSRGTGVTGELFF
TRBJ1-2 | TRBV27 | NA | NA | TGTGCCAGCGGACTAAGGTCTAGCTATGGCTACACCTTC | CASGLRSSYGYTF
TRBJ2-1 | TRBV9 | NA | NA | TGTGCCAGCAGCGTAGAATATGGAGGAAAGGAGCAGTTCTTC | CASSVEYGGKEQFF
TRBJ1-2 | TRBV6-6 | NA | once | TGTGCCAGCAGTCCCGACATCCGTGGCTACACCTTC | CASSPDIRGYTF
TRBJ2-7 | TRBV10-1 | NA | NA | TGCGCCAGCAGTGAGTCGGGGGGCGCGAGGAACGAGCAGTACTTC | CASSESGGARNEQYF
TRBJ1-1 | TRBV19 | NA | NA | TGTGCCAGTAGTAAGCCGGATTATAACGCTGAAGCTTTCTTT | CASSKPDYNAEAFF
TRBJ2-7 | TRBV7-2 | NA | NA | TGTGCCAGCAGCTTAGCGGCAGGGGACTACGAGCAGTACTTC | CASSLAAGDYEQYF
TRBJ1-6 | TRBV6-6 | NA | few | TGTGCCAGCCAGGGTGTACGGTCACCCCTCCACTTT | CASQGVRSPLHF
TRBJ1-2 | TRBV7-9 | NA | NA | TGTGCCAGCAGCTTAGTAGGGGAGTTACAAAGCTACACCTTC | CASSLVGELQSYTF
TRBJ1-2 | TRBV10-3 | TRBD1 | NA | TGTGCCATCAGTGAGTCAGGGACAGGCATTCCCTATGGCTACACCTTC | CAISESGTGIPYGYTF
TRBJ2-1 | TRBV11-2 | NA | NA | TGTGCCAGCAGCTTTTGGGAGACCAATGAGCAGTTCTTC | CASSFWETNEQFF
TRBJ1-6 | TRBV30 | NA | NA | TGTGCCTCCCAAGCGGACTACAAACTTTCACCCCTCCACTTT | CASQADYKLSPLHF
TRBJ1-2 | TRBV19 | NA | NA | TGTGCCAGCGGGGAGGGGGTGGCTAACTATGGCTACACCTTC | CASGEGVANYGYTF
TRBJ2-2 | TRBV9 | NA | NA | TGTGCCAGCAGCGTAGATGGGGGAGTGGGGAGCGGGGAGCTGTTTTTT | CASSVDGGVGSGELFF
TRBJ2-7 | TRBV3-1/TRBV3-2 | NA | NA | TGTGCCAGCAGCCAAGGACAGGGAGGGTCCTACGAGCAGTACTTC | CASSQGQGGSYEQYF
TRBJ1-1 | TRBV11-1 | NA | NA | TGTGCCAGCAGTTGGAGAAGGGGGGCGGGTGAAGCTTTCTTT | CASSWRRGAGEAFF
TRBJ2-1 | TRBV5-1 | NA | NA | TGCGCCAGCAGCCTTAGCGGAAGCTCCTACAATGAGCAGTTCTTC | CASSLSGSSYNEQFF
TRBJ2-3 | TRBV19 | NA | NA | TGTGCCAGTACCGAAAAGGGCTACCGCACAGATACGCAGTATTTT | CASTEKGYRTDTQYF
TRBJ1-2 | TRBV25-1 | NA | NA | TGTGCCAGCAGTCATGGTCCAGGGACGAGTGGCTACACCTTC | CASSHGPGTSGYTF
TRBJ1-2 | TRBV5-6 | NA | NA | TGTGCCAGCAGCCCCGGGGAGGGGTCCCCTAACTATGGCTACACCTTC | CASSPGEGSPNYGYTF
TRBJ1-1 | TRBV20-1 | NA | NA | TGCAGTGCTCCGAACACTGAAGCTTTCTTT | CSAPNTEAFF
TRBJ2-7 | TRBV6-5 | TRBD1 | NA | TGTGCCAGCAGCCTGGGGACAGCCTACGAGCAGTACTTC | CASSLGTAYEQYF
TRBJ1-1 | TRBV10-2 | NA | many | TGCGCCAGCAGTGGAGGTTTCTTGGAAGCTTTCTTT | CASSGGFLEAFF